The sequence of this TCR beta chain was determined in a study of blood T cell repertoires in COVID-19 (dated by TCRdb to between 2020 and 2021). Broadly, across the study: Samples covering the acute and convalescent phases of COVID-19 were provided by collaborators in the United States, Italy and Spain. The dataset comprised deeply sampled blood TCRbeta repertoires from subjects exposed to, actively infected with, or recovered from COVID-19. Samples were obtained from the ongoing ImmuneRACE study (first 160 participants) and from 950 to 1,500 subjects provided by 6 global collaborators. Where HLA class I and class II types were available, the types were taken from metadata supplied by the sample provider, not from assay-based typing. The prospective study material was composed of cDNA or gDNA derived from T cells, B-cell-depleted T cells, or PBMCs. A de-identified subject ID, COVID-19 status, age in years and sex were almost always included in the sample metadata. The repertoires were released in a freely available public database intended as a resource for research on the immune response to SARS-CoV-2. Paper-wide results and their limitations: How much clinical and demographic metadata was included differed by source and by participant, and the metadata was provided uncurated.

Details on this clone: This clone's antigen is unknown. No much larger clonotype is one base removed from it; base qualities were not supplied.

TCRbeta CDR3 regions were amplified from genomic DNA by means of the immunoSEQ Assay, a bias-controlled multiplex PCR. As for the authors' bioinformatics: Nucleated cell counts per sample were estimated from amplification of reference gene primers within the assay. Sequence reads were collapsed and filtered to measure the absolute abundance of every unique TCRbeta CDR3 rearrangement. Productive Simpson clonality was computed per sample as the square root of Simpson's diversity index over productive rearrangements. TCRdb provides this immuneACCESS table in a form limited to in-frame rearrangements. Some clones are lacking; in checked studies, under half of them reflect an unresolved V gene, and why the rest are absent is not known. V, J and clone size were drawn from that table, and D and trimming were deduced from the DNA. The sample profile shows approximately 230,000 clones; almost 90% of them were found once. Jointly, the top ten make up approximately 1.4% of the sample.

Trimming accounts for 5 bases at V and 5 bases at J, while the number of junction bases matched to no gene is 3. Including the terminal cysteine and phenylalanine, the CDR3 comprises 14 residues. The read is trimmed to its CDR3 DNA, 42 bases read in frame from base 1. CDR1 and CDR2, per the germline V gene (reference sequence), are LNHDA and SQIVND. Whole blood was collected in K2EDTA tubes by collaborating institutions according to the institutions' own protocols. For TCRbeta analysis, collaborator samples were shipped as frozen whole blood, as isolated PBMCs, or as DNA extracted from either sample type.

This receptor was taken from an older man with acute or convalescent COVID-19. Sequenced input: peripheral blood. Recombination connected TRBV19 to TRBJ2-5; a stretch of 12 junction bases matches TRBD1. The bases read TGTGCCAGTAGTGGGACAGGGGGCTCGGAGACCCAGTACTTC. This codes for CASSGTGGSETQYF.